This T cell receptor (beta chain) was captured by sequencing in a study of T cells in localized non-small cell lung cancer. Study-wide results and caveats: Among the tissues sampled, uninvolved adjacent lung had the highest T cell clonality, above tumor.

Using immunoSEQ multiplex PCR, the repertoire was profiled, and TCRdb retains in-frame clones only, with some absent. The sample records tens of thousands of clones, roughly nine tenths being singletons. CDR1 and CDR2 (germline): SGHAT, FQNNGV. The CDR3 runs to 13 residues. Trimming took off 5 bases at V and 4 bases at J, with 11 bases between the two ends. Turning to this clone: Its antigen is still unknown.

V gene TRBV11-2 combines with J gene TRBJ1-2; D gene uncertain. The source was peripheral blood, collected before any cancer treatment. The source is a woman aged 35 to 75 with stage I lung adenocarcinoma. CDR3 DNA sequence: TGTGCCAGCAGCCTCGCCGGCGGCTATGGCTACACCTTC. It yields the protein CASSLAGGYGYTF.